This T cell receptor (beta chain) appears in the sequencing data of a study of cytomegalovirus exposure and HLA in healthy donors. In the PCR, 60 Vbeta and 13 Jbeta primers were used. Profiled with immunoSEQ multiplex PCR; TCRdb holds only in-frame clones, not every one. The table lists some 85,000 clones, roughly four fifths of them singletons. This clonotype originated in a man aged 25 to 40 in good health and CMV-seronegative. The sample consisted of PBMCs.

The CDR3 reads CASSIYGWPTSAQHF. The CDR3 DNA is TGTGCCAGTAGTATCTATGGGTGGCCGACATCAGCCCAGCATTTT. V and J are TRBV19 and TRBJ1-5; D gene uncertain. Germline CDR1 is LNHDA and CDR2 is SQIVND (reference sequence). With 3 bases removed from V and 11 bases from J, the gap between germline ends came to 20 bases. This CDR3 region has 15 residues.